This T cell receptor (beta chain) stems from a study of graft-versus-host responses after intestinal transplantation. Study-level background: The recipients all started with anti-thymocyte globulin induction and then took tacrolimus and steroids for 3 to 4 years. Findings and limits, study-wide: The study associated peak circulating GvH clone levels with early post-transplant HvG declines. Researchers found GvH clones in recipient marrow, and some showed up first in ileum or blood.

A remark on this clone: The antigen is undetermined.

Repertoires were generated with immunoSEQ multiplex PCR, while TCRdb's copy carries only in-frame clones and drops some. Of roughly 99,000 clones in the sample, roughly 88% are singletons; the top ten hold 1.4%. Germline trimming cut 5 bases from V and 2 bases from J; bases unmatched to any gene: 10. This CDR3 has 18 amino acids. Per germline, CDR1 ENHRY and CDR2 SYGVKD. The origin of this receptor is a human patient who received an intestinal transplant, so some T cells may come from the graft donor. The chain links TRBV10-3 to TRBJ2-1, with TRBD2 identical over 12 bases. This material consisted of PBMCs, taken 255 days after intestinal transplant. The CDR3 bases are TGTGCCATCAGTTCGACTAGCGGGAGAGAATCACCCTACAATGAGCAGTTCTTC. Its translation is CAISSTSGRESPYNEQFF.